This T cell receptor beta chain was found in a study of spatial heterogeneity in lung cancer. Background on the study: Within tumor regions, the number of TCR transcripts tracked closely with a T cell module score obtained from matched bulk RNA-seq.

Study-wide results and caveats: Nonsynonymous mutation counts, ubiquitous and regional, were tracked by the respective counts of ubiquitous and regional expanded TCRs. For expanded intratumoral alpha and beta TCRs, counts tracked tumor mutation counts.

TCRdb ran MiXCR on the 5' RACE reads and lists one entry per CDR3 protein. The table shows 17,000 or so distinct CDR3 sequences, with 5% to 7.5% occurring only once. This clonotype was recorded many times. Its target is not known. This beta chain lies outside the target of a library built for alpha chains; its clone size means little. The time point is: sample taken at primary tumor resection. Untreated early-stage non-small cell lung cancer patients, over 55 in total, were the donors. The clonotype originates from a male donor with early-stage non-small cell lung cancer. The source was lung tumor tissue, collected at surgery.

The CDR3 region is CSAGGTGPFSYEQYF. Here the CDR3 DNA reads TGCAGTGCTGGAGGGACAGGGCCTTTCTCCTACGAGCAGTACTTC. The V gene is TRBV20-1, the J gene TRBJ2-7; 9 bases are shared with TRBD1. Trimming cost V 5 bases and J 0 bases; bases outside gene matches: 8. In germline, CDR1 is DFQATT, CDR2 SNEGSKA (reference sequence). This CDR3 has 15 residues.